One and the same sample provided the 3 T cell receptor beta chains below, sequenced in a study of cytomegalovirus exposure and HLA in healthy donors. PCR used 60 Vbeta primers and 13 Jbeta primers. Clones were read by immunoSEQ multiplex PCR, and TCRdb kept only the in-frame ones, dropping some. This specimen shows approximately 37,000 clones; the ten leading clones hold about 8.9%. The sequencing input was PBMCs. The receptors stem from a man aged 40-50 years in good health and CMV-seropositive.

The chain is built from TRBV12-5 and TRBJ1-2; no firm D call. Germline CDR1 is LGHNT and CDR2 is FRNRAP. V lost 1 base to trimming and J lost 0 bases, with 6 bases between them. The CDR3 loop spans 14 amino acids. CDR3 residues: CASGLGAPNYGYTF. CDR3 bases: TGTGCTAGTGGTTTGGGGGCACCTAACTATGGCTACACCTTC.

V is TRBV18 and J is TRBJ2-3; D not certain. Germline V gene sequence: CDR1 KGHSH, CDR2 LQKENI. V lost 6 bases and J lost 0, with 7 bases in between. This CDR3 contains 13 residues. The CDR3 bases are TGTGCCAGCTCCCCCAGTAGCACAGATACGCAGTATTTT. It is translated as CASSPSSTDTQYF.

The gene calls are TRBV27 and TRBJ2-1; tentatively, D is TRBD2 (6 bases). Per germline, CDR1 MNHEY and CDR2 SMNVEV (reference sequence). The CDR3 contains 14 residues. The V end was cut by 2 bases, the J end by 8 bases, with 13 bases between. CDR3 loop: CASSLGRDRHEQFF. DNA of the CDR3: TGTGCCAGCAGTTTAGGGCGGGATCGGCATGAGCAGTTCTTC.